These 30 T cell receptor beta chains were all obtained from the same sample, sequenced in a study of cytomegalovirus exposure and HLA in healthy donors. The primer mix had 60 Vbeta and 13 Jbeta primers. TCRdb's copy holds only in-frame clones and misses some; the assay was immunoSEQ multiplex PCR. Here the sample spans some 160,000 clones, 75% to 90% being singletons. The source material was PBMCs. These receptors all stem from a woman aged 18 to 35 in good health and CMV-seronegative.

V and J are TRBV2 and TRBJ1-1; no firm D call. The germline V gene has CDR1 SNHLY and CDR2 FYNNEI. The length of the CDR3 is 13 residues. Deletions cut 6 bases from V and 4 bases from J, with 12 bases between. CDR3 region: CASRLGEGTEAFF. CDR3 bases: TGTGCCAGCAGGCTGGGTGAGGGCACTGAAGCTTTCTTT.

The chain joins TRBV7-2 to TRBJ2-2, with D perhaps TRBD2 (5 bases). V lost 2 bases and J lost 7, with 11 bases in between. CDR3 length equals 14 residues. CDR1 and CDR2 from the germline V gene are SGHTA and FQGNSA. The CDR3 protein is CASSLSLVGGELFF. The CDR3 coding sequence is TGTGCCAGCAGCTTATCACTAGTTGGCGGGGAGCTGTTTTTT. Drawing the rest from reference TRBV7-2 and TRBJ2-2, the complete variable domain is GAGVSQSPSNKVTEKGKDVELRCDPISGHTALYWYRQSLGQGLEFLIYFQGNSAPDKSGLPSDRFSAERTGGSVSTLTIQRTQQEDSAVYLCASSLSLVGGELFFGEGSRLTVL.

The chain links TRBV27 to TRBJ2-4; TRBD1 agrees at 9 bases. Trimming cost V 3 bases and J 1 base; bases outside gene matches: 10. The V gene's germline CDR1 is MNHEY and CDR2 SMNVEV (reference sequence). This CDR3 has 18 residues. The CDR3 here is CASSLLTGGAGAKNIQYF. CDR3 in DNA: TGTGCCAGCAGTTTGTTAACAGGGGGCGCTGGGGCCAAAAACATTCAGTACTTC.

CDR3 bases: TGCGCCAGCAGCCTAGGGGCTGAGCAGTACTTC. Translation gives CASSLGAEQYF. V is TRBV4-1 and J is TRBJ2-7, with D possibly matching TRBD1 (5 bases). Per the germline V gene, CDR1 is MGHRA and CDR2 is YSYEKL. V shed 4 bases and J shed 7 bases, with 8 bases lying between them. This CDR3 is built from 11 residues.

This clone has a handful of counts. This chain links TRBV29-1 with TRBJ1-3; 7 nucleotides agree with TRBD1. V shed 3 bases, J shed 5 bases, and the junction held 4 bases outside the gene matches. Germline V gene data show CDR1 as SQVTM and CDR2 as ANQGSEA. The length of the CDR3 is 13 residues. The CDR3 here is CSVDQGGRNTIYF. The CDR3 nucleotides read TGCAGCGTTGATCAGGGGGGCCGAAACACCATATATTTT.

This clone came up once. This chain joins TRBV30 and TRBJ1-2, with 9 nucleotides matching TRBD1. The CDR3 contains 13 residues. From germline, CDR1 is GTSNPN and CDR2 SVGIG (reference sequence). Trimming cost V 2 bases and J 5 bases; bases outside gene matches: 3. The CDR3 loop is CAWSTGGVYGYTF. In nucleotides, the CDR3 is TGTGCCTGGAGTACAGGGGGCGTGTATGGCTACACCTTC. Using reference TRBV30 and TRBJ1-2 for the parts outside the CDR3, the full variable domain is SQTIHQWPATLVQPVGSPLSLECTVEGTSNPNLYWYRQAAGRGLQLLFYSVGIGQISSEVPQNLSASRPQDRQFILSSKKLLLSDSGFYLCAWSTGGVYGYTFGSGTRLTVV.

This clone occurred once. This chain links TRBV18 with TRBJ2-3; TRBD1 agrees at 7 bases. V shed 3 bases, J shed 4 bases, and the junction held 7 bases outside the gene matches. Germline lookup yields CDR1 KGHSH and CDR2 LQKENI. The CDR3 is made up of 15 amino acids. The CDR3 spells CASSPPRGSADTQYF. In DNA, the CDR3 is TGTGCCAGCTCACCCCCCAGGGGGAGCGCAGATACGCAGTATTTT.

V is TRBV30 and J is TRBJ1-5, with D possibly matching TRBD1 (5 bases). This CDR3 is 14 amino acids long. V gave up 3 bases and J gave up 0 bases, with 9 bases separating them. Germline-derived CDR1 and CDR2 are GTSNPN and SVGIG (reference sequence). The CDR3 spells CAWSSGYSNQPQHF. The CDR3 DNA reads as TGTGCCTGGAGCTCAGGGTATAGCAATCAGCCCCAGCATTTT.

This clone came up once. Here the CDR3 reads CTSSEIRIRGYTF. For the CDR3, the DNA is TGCACCAGCAGCGAGATCAGGATTCGGGGCTACACCTTC. J is TRBJ1-2 and V is TRBV1; the D call of TRBD1 is as the table states it, not checked on the DNA. TRBV1 is a pseudogene segment. The CDR3 totals 13 residues.

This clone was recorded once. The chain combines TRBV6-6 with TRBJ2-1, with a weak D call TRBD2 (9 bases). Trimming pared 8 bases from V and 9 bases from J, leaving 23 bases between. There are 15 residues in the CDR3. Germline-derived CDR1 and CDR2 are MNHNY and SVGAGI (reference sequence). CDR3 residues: CASSQGVAGAGEQFF. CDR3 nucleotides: TGTGCCAGCTCACAGGGGGTAGCGGGAGCGGGTGAGCAGTTCTTC.

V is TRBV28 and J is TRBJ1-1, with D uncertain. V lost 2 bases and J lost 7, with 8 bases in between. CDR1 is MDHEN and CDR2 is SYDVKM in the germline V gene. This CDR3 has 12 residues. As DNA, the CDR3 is TGTGCCAGCAGTTTACGCGGGCTTGAAGCTTTCTTT. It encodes CASSLRGLEAFF.

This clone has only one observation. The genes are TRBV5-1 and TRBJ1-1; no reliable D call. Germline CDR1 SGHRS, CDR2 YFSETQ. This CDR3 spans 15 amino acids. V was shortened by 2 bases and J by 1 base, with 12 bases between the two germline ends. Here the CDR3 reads CASSFGEPSNTEAFF. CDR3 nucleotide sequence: TGCGCCAGCAGCTTCGGAGAACCGTCGAACACTGAAGCTTTCTTT.

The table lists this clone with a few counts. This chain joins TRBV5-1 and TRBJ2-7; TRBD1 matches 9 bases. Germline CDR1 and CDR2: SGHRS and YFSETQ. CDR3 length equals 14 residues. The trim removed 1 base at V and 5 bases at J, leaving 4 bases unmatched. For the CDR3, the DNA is TGCGCCAGCAGCTTGCTGACAGGGGGGAACGAGCAGTACTTC. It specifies CASSLLTGGNEQYF.

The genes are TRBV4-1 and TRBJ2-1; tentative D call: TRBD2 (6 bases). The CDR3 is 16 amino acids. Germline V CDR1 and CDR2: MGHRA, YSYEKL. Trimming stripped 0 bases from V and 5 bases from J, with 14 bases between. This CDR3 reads CASSQDLTGVNNEQFF. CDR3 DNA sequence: TGCGCCAGCAGCCAAGATCTAACGGGGGTGAACAATGAGCAGTTCTTC.

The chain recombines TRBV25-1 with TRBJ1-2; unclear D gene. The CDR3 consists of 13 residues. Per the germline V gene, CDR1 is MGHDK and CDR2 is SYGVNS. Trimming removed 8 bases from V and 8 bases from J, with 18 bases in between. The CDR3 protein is CASEDLRDWGYTF. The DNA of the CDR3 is TGTGCCAGCGAGGACCTCCGGGATTGGGGCTACACCTTC.

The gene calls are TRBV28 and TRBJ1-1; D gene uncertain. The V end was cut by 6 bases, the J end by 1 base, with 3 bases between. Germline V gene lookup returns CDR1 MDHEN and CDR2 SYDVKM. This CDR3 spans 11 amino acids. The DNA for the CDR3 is TGTGCCAGCAGCCGGAACACTGAAGCTTTCTTT. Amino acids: CASSRNTEAFF.

CDR3 protein: CASSEGGAGVTDTQYF. CDR3 nucleotides: TGTGCCAGCAGTGAAGGTGGGGCGGGAGTCACAGATACGCAGTATTTT. The chain uses TRBV28 and TRBJ2-3, with 7 bases identical to TRBD2. Germline loops: CDR1 MDHEN, CDR2 SYDVKM. Germline trimming cut 5 bases from V and 2 bases from J; bases unmatched to any gene: 10. This CDR3 comprises 16 residues.

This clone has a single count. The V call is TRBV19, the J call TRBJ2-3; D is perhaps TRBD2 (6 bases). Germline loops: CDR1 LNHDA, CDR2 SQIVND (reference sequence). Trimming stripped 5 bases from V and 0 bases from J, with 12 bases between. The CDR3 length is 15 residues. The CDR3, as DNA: TGTGCCAGTAGTTGGAGCGGGCCGAGCACAGATACGCAGTATTTT. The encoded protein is CASSWSGPSTDTQYF.

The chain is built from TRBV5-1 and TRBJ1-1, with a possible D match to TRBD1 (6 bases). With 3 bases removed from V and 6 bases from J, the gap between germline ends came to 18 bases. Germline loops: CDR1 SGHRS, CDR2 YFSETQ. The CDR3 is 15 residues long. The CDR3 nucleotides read TGCGCCAGCAGCTCAGAAACAGGGTTTAGCTCTGAAGCTTTCTTT. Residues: CASSSETGFSSEAFF.

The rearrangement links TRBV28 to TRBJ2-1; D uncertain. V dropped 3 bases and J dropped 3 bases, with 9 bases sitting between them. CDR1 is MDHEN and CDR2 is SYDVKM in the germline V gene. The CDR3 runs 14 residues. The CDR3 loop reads CASSFRGLYNEQFF. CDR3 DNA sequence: TGTGCCAGCAGTTTTCGTGGCCTCTACAATGAGCAGTTCTTC.

CDR3: CASSRGFSDTGELFF. The CDR3 nucleotides are TGTGCCAGCAGCCGCGGGTTTTCCGACACCGGGGAGCTGTTTTTT. The J gene is TRBJ2-2, the V gene TRBV7-3; TRBD2 is a possible D gene (5 bases). The CDR3 covers 15 residues. V lost 5 bases, J lost 3 bases, and 13 bases lay in between. Germline V gene lookup returns CDR1 SGHTA and CDR2 FQGTGA.

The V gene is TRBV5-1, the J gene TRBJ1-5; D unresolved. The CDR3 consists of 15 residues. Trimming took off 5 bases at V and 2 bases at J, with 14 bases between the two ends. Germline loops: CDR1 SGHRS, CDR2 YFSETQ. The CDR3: CASSLTGVGNQPQHF. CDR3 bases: TGCGCCAGCAGTCTGACGGGTGTCGGCAATCAGCCCCAGCATTTT.

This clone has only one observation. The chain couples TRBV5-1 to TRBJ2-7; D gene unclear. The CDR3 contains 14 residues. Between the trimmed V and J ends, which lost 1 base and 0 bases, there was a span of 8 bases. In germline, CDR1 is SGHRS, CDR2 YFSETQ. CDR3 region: CASSLQVSSYEQYF. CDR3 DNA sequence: TGCGCCAGCAGCTTGCAGGTCAGCTCCTACGAGCAGTACTTC.

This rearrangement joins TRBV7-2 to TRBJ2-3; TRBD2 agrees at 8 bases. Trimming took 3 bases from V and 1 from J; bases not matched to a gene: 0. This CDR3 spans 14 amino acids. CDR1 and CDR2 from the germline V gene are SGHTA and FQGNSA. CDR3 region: CASSLGLGTDTQYF. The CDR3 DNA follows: TGTGCCAGCAGCTTGGGACTAGGCACAGATACGCAGTATTTT. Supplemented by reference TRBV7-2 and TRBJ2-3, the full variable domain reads GAGVSQSPSNKVTEKGKDVELRCDPISGHTALYWYRQSLGQGLEFLIYFQGNSAPDKSGLPSDRFSAERTGGSVSTLTIQRTQQEDSAVYLCASSLGLGTDTQYFGPGTRLTVL.

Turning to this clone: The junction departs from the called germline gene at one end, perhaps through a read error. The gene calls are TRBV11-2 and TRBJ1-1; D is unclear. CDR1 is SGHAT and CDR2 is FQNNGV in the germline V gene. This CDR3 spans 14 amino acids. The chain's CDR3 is CASSVELLDTEAFF. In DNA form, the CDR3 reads TGTGCCAGCAGCGTAGAACTTTTGGACACTGAAGCTTTCTTT.

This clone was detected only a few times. CDR3 sequence reads: CASSRATSGFYEQYF. In nucleotides, the CDR3 is TGCGCCAGCAGCCGCGCGACTAGCGGATTTTACGAGCAGTACTTC. The chain is built from TRBV4-1 and TRBJ2-7; 9 bases are a match to TRBD2. CDR1 MGHRA and CDR2 YSYEKL come from the germline V gene. V dropped 4 bases and J dropped 4; count of bases not matched to a gene: 8. The CDR3 is made up of 15 amino acids.

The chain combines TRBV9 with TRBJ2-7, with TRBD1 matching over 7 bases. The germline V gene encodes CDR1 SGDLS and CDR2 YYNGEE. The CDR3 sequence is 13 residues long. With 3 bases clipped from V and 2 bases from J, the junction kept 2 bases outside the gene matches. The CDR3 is CASSDGTAYEQYF. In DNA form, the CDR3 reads TGTGCCAGCAGCGACGGGACAGCCTACGAGCAGTACTTC.

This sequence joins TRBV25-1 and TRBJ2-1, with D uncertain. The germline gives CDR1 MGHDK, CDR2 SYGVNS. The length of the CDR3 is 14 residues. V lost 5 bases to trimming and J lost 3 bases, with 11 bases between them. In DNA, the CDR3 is TGTGCCAGCAGTCCACCCGGGTTCTACAATGAGCAGTTCTTC. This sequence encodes CASSPPGFYNEQFF.

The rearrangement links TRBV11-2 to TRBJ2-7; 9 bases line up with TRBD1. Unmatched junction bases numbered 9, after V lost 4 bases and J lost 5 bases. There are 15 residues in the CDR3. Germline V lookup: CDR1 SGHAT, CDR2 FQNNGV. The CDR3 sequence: CASSSPDRGIDEQYF. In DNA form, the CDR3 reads TGTGCCAGCAGCTCCCCGGACAGGGGCATAGACGAGCAGTACTTC.

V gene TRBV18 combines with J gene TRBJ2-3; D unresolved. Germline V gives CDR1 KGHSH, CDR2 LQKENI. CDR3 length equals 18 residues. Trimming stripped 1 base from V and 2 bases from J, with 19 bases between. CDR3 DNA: TGTGCCAGCTCACCACGAGGTGGTATCCCCAAAGACACAGATACGCAGTATTTT. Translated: CASSPRGGIPKDTDTQYF.